This TCR beta chain is from a study of control samples from healthy donors and cancer patients. Sequencing used immunoSEQ multiplex PCR; TCRdb keeps in-frame clones, though not all of them. The data hold about 130,000 clones, with approximately 89% observed a single time. Trimming removed 0 bases at V and 2 bases at J, with 11 bases between. This CDR3 comprises 15 residues. Germline V lookup: CDR1 SGHDN, CDR2 FVKESK. This TCR derives from a man younger than 35 in good health. V is TRBV14 and J is TRBJ2-7, with D hard to call. The specimen sequenced was blood. Here the CDR3 reads CASSQESGTTYEQYF. CDR3 nucleotide sequence: TGTGCCAGCAGCCAAGAGTCGGGCACCACCTACGAGCAGTACTTC.